This T cell receptor (beta chain) appears in the sequencing data of a study of Ad26.COV2.S vaccination and SARS-CoV-2 variants. General study results and limits: Estimates derived from TCR breadth and depth analyses may have underestimated total T cell responses. Those who received the vaccine showed greater spike-specific TCR breadth than those given placebo. Post-vaccination breadth of spike-specific CD8+ and CD4+ T cell responses was reportedly substantial.

Some clones are missing from TCRdb's copy, which holds only in-frame ones; the method was immunoSEQ multiplex PCR. The repertoire includes roughly 700,000 clones, 80% to 90% of them detected once, and over 1.3% sits in the top ten. As for this clone: Antigen specificity is unknown.

This sample's treatment: roughly 18 received Ad26.COV2.S at low or high dose, single or two shots; about 5 received placebo; per-sample allocation not given. Sampling was done on day 63 after the first vaccine or placebo injection. A Boston adult aged 18-55 years was the donor. Per germline, CDR1 SGHDT and CDR2 YYEEEE. The CDR3 loop spans 14 amino acids. V lost 3 bases and J 0 bases, leaving 4 bases between the germline ends. The J gene is TRBJ1-6, the V gene TRBV5-6; D is unclear. The sequence derives from a person between 18 and 60 years old who received the Ad26.COV2.S COVID-19 vaccine or a placebo. The source was peripheral blood, collected in a trial of Ad26.COV2.S vaccine versus placebo. CDR3 bases: TGTGCCAGCAGCTCTGACTCCTATAATTCACCCCTCCACTTT. This translates into CASSSDSYNSPLHF.